These 13 T cell receptor beta chains were sequenced from one sample in a study of CD8+ T cells in alopecia areata. Sequencing templates came from extracted RNA that was reverse transcribed into cDNA. TCRdb's copy holds only in-frame clones and misses some; the assay was immunoSEQ multiplex PCR. The sample shows about 98,000 clones, 40% to 55% of them seen only once. The sample taken for sequencing was CD4+ T cells sorted from blood. The receptors were gathered from a human donor with alopecia areata.

The V and J genes are TRBV7-2 and TRBJ2-4, with TRBD2 as a possible D gene (7 bases). CDR1 and CDR2 (germline): SGHTA, FQGNSA. V was shortened by 5 bases and J by 7 bases, with 15 bases between the two germline ends. This CDR3 has 14 amino acids. The DNA for the CDR3 is TGTGCCAGCAGCCCGGCGGGCGGGGGCAACATTCAGTACTTC. It is translated as CASSPAGGGNIQYF.

The CDR3 reads CAWSPGQTQYF. The CDR3 nucleotides read TGTGCCTGGAGTCCAGGACAGACCCAGTACTTC. The rearrangement links TRBV30 to TRBJ2-5, with D uncertain. The germline V and J ends were trimmed by 2 bases and 6 bases, with 7 bases remaining between them. Germline CDR1 is GTSNPN and CDR2 is SVGIG (reference sequence). The length of the CDR3 is 11 residues.

There are a few counts of this clone. Other DNA sequences in the same sample also yield this CDR3. J is TRBJ2-1 and V is TRBV7-2, with D uncertain. V was clipped by 3 bases and J by 5 bases, with 8 bases between them. CDR1 SGHTA and CDR2 FQGNSA come from the germline V gene. The CDR3 has 13 amino acids. The CDR3 loop reads CASSLASDNEQFF. As DNA, the CDR3 is TGTGCCAGCAGCTTGGCCTCGGACAATGAGCAGTTCTTC.

This clone appeared a few times. The rearrangement links TRBV29-1 to TRBJ2-1; 7 nucleotides match TRBD2. V gave up 3 bases and J gave up 8 bases; unmatched junction bases: 4. This CDR3 is 12 amino acids long. CDR1 is SQVTM, CDR2 ANQGSEA, per germline. For the CDR3, the DNA is TGCAGCGTTGAGGGGAGCGGGGATGAGCAGTTCTTC. The encoded protein is CSVEGSGDEQFF.

This sequence joins TRBV18 and TRBJ2-7; perhaps D is TRBD1 or TRBD2 (5 bases each). Trimming cost V 3 bases and J 7 bases, with 13 bases left between them. The CDR3 contains 13 residues. CDR1 and CDR2 (germline): KGHSH, LQKENI. CDR3 residues: CASSPGTDREQYF. DNA for the CDR3: TGTGCCAGCTCACCTGGGACGGACCGAGAGCAGTACTTC.

The chain combines TRBV9 with TRBJ2-7; either TRBD1 or TRBD2 may fit D (5 bases each). The ends were cut back, 4 bases at V and 6 bases at J, with 23 bases in the middle. Per the germline V gene, CDR1 is SGDLS and CDR2 is YYNGEE. The CDR3 length is 16 residues. The CDR3 sequence is CASSYGPMGRASEQYF. The CDR3 DNA reads as TGTGCCAGCAGCTACGGTCCGATGGGGCGGGCTAGCGAGCAGTACTTC.

The V gene is TRBV7-2, the J gene TRBJ2-1; the match to TRBD1 covers 12 bases. The CDR3 sequence is 14 residues long. Germline V lookup: CDR1 SGHTA, CDR2 FQGNSA. Trimming at V came to 5 bases and at J to 10 bases, leaving 6 bases not matched to a gene. CDR3 DNA sequence: TGTGCCAGCAGCCAGGGACAGGGGGCGAGGGAGCAGTTCTTC. It encodes CASSQGQGAREQFF.

Here the CDR3 DNA reads TGTGCCAGCGGGATGGACTCCCCGGCTAAGGAGTTCTTC. Protein sequence: CASGMDSPAKEFF. V usage is TRBV2 and J usage is TRBJ2-1; TRBD2 is a possible D gene (5 bases). V shed 8 bases and J shed 14 bases, with 22 bases lying between them. Germline V lookup: CDR1 SNHLY, CDR2 FYNNEI. The CDR3 runs 13 residues.

This clone is a singleton in its sample. The V call is TRBV30, the J call TRBJ2-5, with 11 bases aligning to TRBD2. Germline CDR1 reads GTSNPN; CDR2 reads SVGIG (reference sequence). Trimming at V came to 5 bases and at J to 5 bases, leaving 10 bases not matched to a gene. The CDR3 covers 15 residues. DNA of the CDR3: TGTGCCTGGTCCGTTAGCGGGAGGGCTCGGGAGACCCAGTACTTC. Residues: CAWSVSGRARETQYF.

This chain connects TRBV30 to TRBJ2-1; D gene unclear. V was trimmed by 3 bases and J by 15 bases, leaving 15 bases between them. The CDR3 has 11 residues. The germline V gene encodes CDR1 GTSNPN and CDR2 SVGIG (reference sequence). This chain's CDR3 is CAWRVNLEGFF. CDR3 bases: TGTGCCTGGAGAGTGAATCTAGAAGGGTTCTTC.

The chain is built from TRBV29-1 and TRBJ2-3, with a possible D match to TRBD1 (5 bases). The germline V gene encodes CDR1 SQVTM and CDR2 ANQGSEA. V was clipped by 4 bases and J by 5 bases, with 10 bases between them. The CDR3 covers 12 residues. CDR3 residues: CSVGAGKDTQYF. CDR3 DNA sequence: TGCAGCGTTGGTGCAGGGAAAGATACGCAGTATTTT.

V gene TRBV6-6 combines with J gene TRBJ2-5; TRBD2 is a possible D gene (6 bases). This CDR3 has 16 amino acids. Germline CDR1 and CDR2: MNHNY and SVGAGI (reference sequence). V was shortened by 7 bases and J by 4 bases, with 22 bases between the two germline ends. The CDR3 DNA is TGTGCCAGCAACCCTCAACGGGACTCCGGTGGAGAGACCCAGTACTTC. Its protein product is CASNPQRDSGGETQYF.

The rearrangement links TRBV28 to TRBJ2-1; D might be TRBD2 (5 bases). CDR1 is MDHEN and CDR2 is SYDVKM in the germline V gene. Trimming removed 5 bases at V and 6 bases at J, with 17 bases between. This CDR3 region has 15 residues. The CDR3 is CASSPSGASSNEQFF. The CDR3 bases are TGTGCCAGCAGTCCATCCGGCGCTAGCAGCAATGAGCAGTTCTTC.